This is a list of T cell receptor beta chains from one sample in a study of blood T cell repertoires in COVID-19. Only in-frame clones appear in the TCRdb table, and some are missing; sequencing was by immunoSEQ multiplex PCR. The sample contains hundreds of thousands of clones, approximately 86% of which appear only once. Source material: peripheral blood. All receptors come from a woman aged 70-85 years with COVID-19, enrolled during active disease. CDR3s include the opening cysteine and the closing phenylalanine or tryptophan. A D gene is named only where the DNA matches it firmly. A row's size may be missing; if present it is once, few, many or a size class.

abundance: -; d_gene: TRBD1; j_gene: TRBJ1-1; v_gene: TRBV28; CDR3aa: CASSAGQGKVDTEAFF; CDR3nt: TGTGCCAGCAGTGCGGGACAGGGGAAAGTAGACACTGAAGCTTTCTTT
abundance: once; d_gene: TRBD1; j_gene: TRBJ2-7; v_gene: TRBV5-6; CDR3aa: CASSLGGTGAYEQYF; CDR3nt: TGTGCCAGCAGCTTGGGCGGGACAGGGGCCTACGAGCAGTACTTC
abundance: -; d_gene: TRBD1; j_gene: TRBJ1-4; v_gene: TRBV5-8; CDR3aa: CASSLPGQPNEKLFF; CDR3nt: TGTGCCAGCAGCTTGCCGGGACAGCCTAATGAAAAACTGTTTTTT
abundance: -; d_gene: -; j_gene: TRBJ1-5; v_gene: TRBV10-3; CDR3aa: CAISESSRSGGPQHF; CDR3nt: TGTGCCATCAGTGAGTCTAGCAGGTCGGGAGGGCCCCAGCATTTT
abundance: once; d_gene: TRBD1; j_gene: TRBJ1-5; v_gene: TRBV6-5; CDR3aa: CASSLGTDSNQPQHF; CDR3nt: TGTGCCAGCAGTCTGGGGACAGATAGCAATCAGCCCCAGCATTTT
abundance: -; d_gene: -; j_gene: TRBJ2-5; v_gene: TRBV5-6; CDR3aa: CASSLARDSRDTQYF; CDR3nt: TGTGCCAGCAGCTTGGCCCGGGACTCGAGGGACACCCAGTACTTC
abundance: -; d_gene: -; j_gene: TRBJ2-5; v_gene: TRBV5-4; CDR3aa: CASSSDRQGETQYF; CDR3nt: TGTGCCAGCAGTTCTGACAGGCAAGGGGAGACCCAGTACTTC
abundance: -; d_gene: TRBD1; j_gene: TRBJ2-7; v_gene: TRBV6-5; CDR3aa: CASSYQRQGYEQYF; CDR3nt: TGTGCCAGCAGTTACCAACGACAGGGTTACGAGCAGTACTTC
abundance: -; d_gene: -; j_gene: TRBJ1-1; v_gene: TRBV18; CDR3aa: CASSLDRNTEAFF; CDR3nt: TGTGCCAGCTCTCTGGACAGGAACACTGAAGCTTTCTTT
abundance: -; d_gene: -; j_gene: TRBJ1-2; v_gene: TRBV11-2; CDR3aa: CASSPGNGYTF; CDR3nt: TGTGCCAGCAGTCCAGGGAATGGCTACACCTTC
abundance: once; d_gene: TRBD1; j_gene: TRBJ1-3; v_gene: TRBV4-1; CDR3aa: CASSQEGQLNSGNTIYF; CDR3nt: TGCGCCAGCAGCCAAGAGGGACAGCTCAACTCTGGAAACACCATATATTTT
abundance: -; d_gene: TRBD2; j_gene: TRBJ2-3; v_gene: TRBV12-5; CDR3aa: CASGPGLAADTQYF; CDR3nt: TGTGCTAGTGGCCCGGGACTAGCGGCAGATACGCAGTATTTT
abundance: -; d_gene: TRBD2; j_gene: TRBJ2-3; v_gene: TRBV7-7; CDR3aa: CASSIGLAGSDTQYF; CDR3nt: TGTGCCAGCAGCATAGGACTAGCGGGGTCAGATACGCAGTATTTT
abundance: -; d_gene: TRBD1; j_gene: TRBJ1-2; v_gene: TRBV27; CDR3aa: CASSSPLRGHGYTF; CDR3nt: TGTGCCAGCAGTTCACCCTTGAGGGGGCATGGCTACACCTTC
abundance: -; d_gene: -; j_gene: TRBJ1-1; v_gene: TRBV7-8; CDR3aa: CASSSQGWNTEAFF; CDR3nt: TGTGCCAGCAGCTCACAGGGTTGGAACACTGAAGCTTTCTTT